The sequence of this T cell receptor beta chain was determined in a study of CD8 T cells in Susac syndrome. Study-wide points: Only a relatively small number of individuals were included in the TCR sequencing and HLA analysis.

CD8+ and CD4+ T cells taken from blood had their TCR beta sequenced. In the case of this clonotype: The antigen is not known.

CDR1 is SQVTM, CDR2 ANQGSEA, per germline. The CDR3 length is 15 residues. Trimming cost V 1 base and J 7 bases; bases outside gene matches: 7. With random hexamers, about 0.45 to 1 ug RNA was reverse transcribed. Multiplex immunoSEQ PCR targeted 54 Vbeta and 13 Jbeta TCR beta segments. TCRdb reanalysed the immunoSEQ multiplex PCR reads using MiXCR and keeps one entry per CDR3 protein. The table records around 62,000 distinct CDR3 sequences, approximately 90% of them present only once. The V and J genes are TRBV29-1 and TRBJ2-7; 13 positions agree with TRBD2. Sequencing was done on a sample of CD8+ T cells from PBMCs. This receptor was obtained from a human donor in good health. The CDR3 nucleotides read TGCAGCGTTGAAGGGACTAGCGGGGGCCCTGGGGAGCAGTACTTC. Translating it yields CSVEGTSGGPGEQYF.